Below are 18 T cell receptor beta chains sequenced from a single sample in a study of radiotherapy plus CTLA-4 blockade in lung cancer. The table came from immunoSEQ multiplex PCR; TCRdb's copy has only in-frame clones and leaves some out. The table shows just under 60,000 clones, with 77% occurring only once. Sequenced material: peripheral blood, taken from a patient treated with radiotherapy plus ipilimumab. These TCRs come from a human donor with non-small cell lung cancer who had a partial response to radiotherapy plus ipilimumab.

This clone showed up just a few times. This chain links TRBV6-6 with TRBJ2-3, with 9 bases matching TRBD2. The CDR3 loop spans 16 amino acids. Germline V gives CDR1 MNHNY, CDR2 SVGAGI (reference sequence). Trimming at V came to 6 bases and at J to 3 bases, leaving 10 bases not matched to a gene. DNA of the CDR3: TGTGCCAGCAGGGGAGCGGGGGGTCCCCCTACAGATACGCAGTATTTT. This encodes CASRGAGGPPTDTQYF.

The table lists this clone with a count of one. The chain is built from TRBV5-4 and TRBJ1-1, with TRBD1 identical over 8 bases. V was pared by 3 bases and J by 5 bases, with 12 bases of the junction left unmatched. Germline-derived CDR1 and CDR2 are SGHNT and YYREEE (reference sequence). This CDR3 has 16 residues. For the CDR3, the DNA is TGTGCCAGCAGCTCGTCGACCAGGGGGCGGGGGACTGAAGCTTTCTTT. Residues: CASSSSTRGRGTEAFF.

The chain carries TRBV29-1 and TRBJ2-7; 9 positions agree with TRBD2. The V gene's germline CDR1 is SQVTM and CDR2 ANQGSEA. The CDR3 has 15 residues. Trimming took 5 bases from V and 3 from J; bases not matched to a gene: 11. CDR3 coding DNA: TGCAGCGTTAGCTTTTTAACTAGCGGGCGCTACGAGCAGTACTTC. Residues: CSVSFLTSGRYEQYF.

The gene calls are TRBV7-9 and TRBJ2-2; 9 positions agree with TRBD2. The CDR3 is 15 residues long. Germline V gives CDR1 SEHNR, CDR2 FQNEAQ (reference sequence). J gave up 6 bases and V 3 bases, and 5 bases lay outside the gene matches. CDR3 loop: CASSFQRGGAGELFF. For the CDR3, the DNA is TGTGCCAGCAGCTTCCAACGCGGGGGGGCCGGGGAGCTGTTTTTT.

With respect to this clone: A read error may account for a junction end that differs from germline. This sequence joins TRBV30 and TRBJ1-5, with 10 bases fitting TRBD1. The CDR3 totals 17 residues. Germline CDR1 GTSNPN, CDR2 SVGIG (reference sequence). The DNA for the CDR3 is TGTGCCTGGAGTGTATCCCGACAGGGGGCGAGCACTCAGCCCCAGCATTTT. It encodes CAWSVSRQGASTQPQHF. Full variable domain (missing parts from reference TRBV30 and TRBJ1-5): SQTIHQWPATLVQPVGSPLSLECTVEGTSNPNLYWYRQAAGRGLQLLFYSVGIGQISSEVPQNLSASRPQDRQFILSSKKLLLSDSGFYLCAWSVSRQGASTQPQHFGDGTRLSIL.

The gene calls are TRBV6-1 and TRBJ2-1; D perhaps matches TRBD2 (5 bases). This CDR3 spans 15 amino acids. Trimming cost V 1 base and J 6 bases, with 13 bases left between them. Germline CDR1 is MNHNS and CDR2 is SASEGT. The CDR3 coding sequence is TGTGCCAGCAGTGAAGGAACGGGATCTAGCAATGAGCAGTTCTTC. Protein sequence: CASSEGTGSSNEQFF.

This clone was seen a single time. The V and J genes are TRBV19 and TRBJ1-1; tentatively, D is TRBD1 (5 bases). Trimming stripped 6 bases from V and 3 bases from J, with 14 bases between. The CDR3 runs to 14 residues. Germline V CDR1 and CDR2: LNHDA, SQIVND (reference sequence). CDR3 residues: CASRPQVRHTEAFF. CDR3 nucleotide sequence: TGTGCCAGTAGGCCACAGGTGAGGCACACTGAAGCTTTCTTT. Full variable domain (remainder filled in from reference TRBV19 and TRBJ1-1): DGGITQSPKYLFRKEGQNVTLSCEQNLNHDAMYWYRQDPGQGLRLIYYSQIVNDFQKGDIAEGYSVSREKKESFPLTVTSAQKNPTAFYLCASRPQVRHTEAFFGQGTRLTVV.

V usage is TRBV19 and J usage is TRBJ1-1, with D uncertain. The germline CDR1 and CDR2 sequences are LNHDA and SQIVND (reference sequence). Trimming shortened V by 7 bases and J by 4 bases, and 7 bases separated the two germline ends. The CDR3 covers 11 residues. CDR3 bases: TGTGCCAGTACCCAGTTCACTGAAGCTTTCTTT. Translating it yields CASTQFTEAFF.

This chain joins TRBV29-1 and TRBJ1-3, with D perhaps TRBD1 (5 bases). The germline V gene encodes CDR1 SQVTM and CDR2 ANQGSEA. Trimming removed 7 bases from V and 1 base from J, with 11 bases in between. CDR3 length: 13 amino acids. CDR3 region: CSAGRESGNTIYF. The CDR3 DNA reads TGCAGCGCAGGGAGGGAGTCTGGAAACACCATATATTTT.

V is TRBV7-2 and J is TRBJ2-7, with a tentative D call TRBD1 (6 bases). Germline CDR1 and CDR2: SGHTA and FQGNSA. V lost 3 bases and J lost 0, with 9 bases in between. The CDR3 length is 14 residues. The CDR3 protein is CASSFVQGSYEQYF. The CDR3 coding sequence is TGTGCCAGCAGCTTTGTACAGGGCTCCTACGAGCAGTACTTC.

The rearrangement joins TRBV2 to TRBJ2-1, with a weak D call TRBD2 (7 bases). The CDR3 extends over 14 amino acids. Germline CDR1 is SNHLY and CDR2 is FYNNEI. V shed 0 bases and J shed 9 bases, with 12 bases lying between them. In DNA form, the CDR3 reads TGTGCCAGCAGTGAAGCGCCCCGGGGGGCTGAGCAGTTCTTC. Translated, it gives CASSEAPRGAEQFF.

The chain is built from TRBV6-5 and TRBJ1-1; tentative D call: TRBD1 (6 bases). V was clipped by 6 bases and J by 2 bases, with 13 bases between them. Looked up from germline, CDR1 is MNHEY and CDR2 is SVGAGI. CDR3 length: 14 amino acids. The CDR3 spells CASRRTGINTEAFF. The CDR3 DNA reads TGTGCCAGCAGAAGAACAGGGATTAACACTGAAGCTTTCTTT.

The chain joins TRBV7-9 to TRBJ1-5; TRBD1 matches 11 bases. Trimming took 4 bases from V and 5 from J; bases not matched to a gene: 10. The CDR3 is made up of 17 amino acids. The germline V gene encodes CDR1 SEHNR and CDR2 FQNEAQ (reference sequence). CDR3 sequence reads: CASSSSPGQGVDQPQHF. CDR3 nucleotide sequence: TGTGCCAGCAGCTCTTCTCCGGGACAGGGGGTTGATCAGCCCCAGCATTTT.

The CDR3 sequence is CAISDEPGAFF. The CDR3 nucleotides read TGTGCCATCAGTGACGAGCCGGGAGCTTTCTTT. The chain is built from TRBV10-3 and TRBJ1-1; D remains ambiguous. CDR1 is ENHRY and CDR2 is SYGVKD in the germline V gene. V was clipped by 3 bases and J by 10 bases, with 9 bases between them. This CDR3 contains 11 residues.

The CDR3 loop is CAARGAGGEGEQFF. The CDR3 nucleotides read TGTGCCGCGCGGGGGGCGGGGGGTGAAGGTGAGCAGTTCTTC. The chain links TRBV6-6 to TRBJ2-1, with 8 bases aligning to TRBD2. CDR1 is MNHNY and CDR2 is SVGAGI in the germline V gene (reference sequence). The CDR3 spans 14 residues. The V and J ends lost 11 bases and 9 bases, in that order; junction bases with no gene match: 15.

The chain recombines TRBV21-1 with TRBJ2-2; the table gives TRBD1 as D, unverified against the DNA. TRBV21-1 is an annotated pseudogene. The CDR3 extends over 15 amino acids. The CDR3 nucleotides read TGTGCCAGCAGCCCCCGGGACACAGACACCGGGGAGCTGTTTTTT. It encodes CASSPRDTDTGELFF.

This chain links TRBV5-1 with TRBJ2-7; 7 bases map to TRBD2. Germline V gives CDR1 SGHRS, CDR2 YFSETQ. V was clipped by 3 bases and J by 3 bases; unmatched bases: 6. The CDR3 runs 14 residues. The CDR3 sequence: CASSSLRGDYEQYF. CDR3 nucleotides: TGCGCCAGCAGCTCACTTCGGGGGGACTACGAGCAGTACTTC.

The gene calls are TRBV4-1 and TRBJ2-7, with D possibly TRBD1 on 6 matching bases. The CDR3 loop spans 16 amino acids. CDR1 MGHRA and CDR2 YSYEKL come from the germline V gene. V gave up 2 bases and J gave up 0 bases, with 14 bases separating them. CDR3 bases: TGCGCCAGCAGCCAACGGGCCGGGACACCCTCCTACGAGCAGTACTTC. Its translation is CASSQRAGTPSYEQYF.